The next 23 T cell receptor beta chains were all read from a single sample in a study of early T cells in non-severe SARS-CoV-2 infection. TCRdb analysed the 5' RACE reads with MiXCR anew, one entry per CDR3 protein. The sample lists tens of thousands of distinct CDR3 sequences, roughly 12% occurring once. This specimen consisted of whole blood, obtained at baseline. All receptors come from an adult who was a healthcare worker with PCR-confirmed SARS-CoV-2 infection or an uninfected control (not recorded which). The donor label of this sample is uncertain.

This clonotype was found many times. This chain joins TRBV19 and TRBJ1-2; D is undetermined. Germline V gene lookup returns CDR1 LNHDA and CDR2 SQIVND (reference sequence). This CDR3 is 11 amino acids long. V shed 8 bases and J shed 7 bases, with 11 bases lying between them. CDR3 coding DNA: TGTGCCAGTGGCGTGGGAAGTGGCTACACCTTC. Its protein product is CASGVGSGYTF.

This clonotype turned up a few times. V is TRBV9 and J is TRBJ2-3; no firm D call. V lost 1 base and J lost 2, with 8 bases in between. Germline V lookup: CDR1 SGDLS, CDR2 YYNGEE. The CDR3 is 14 amino acids. The CDR3, as DNA: TGTGCCAGCAGCGTAACGGACGACACAGATACGCAGTATTTT. Its protein is CASSVTDDTDTQYF.

This clonotype was picked up a small number of times. The genes are TRBV6-2 or TRBV6-3 and TRBJ2-7, with D maybe TRBD1 (6 bases). V lost 6 bases to trimming and J lost 4 bases, with 16 bases between them. CDR3 size: 14 residues. Germline V CDR1 and CDR2: MNHEY, SVGEGT. The CDR3 region has the DNA TGTGCCAGCAGAACGAACAGGGCGTGGTACGAGCAGTACTTC. It codes for CASRTNRAWYEQYF.

The CDR3 protein is CASSLRTGLEAFF. In DNA, the CDR3 is TGCGCCAGCAGCCTTAGGACAGGGCTCGAAGCTTTCTTT. The rearrangement joins TRBV5-1 to TRBJ1-1, with 8 bases aligning to TRBD1. The CDR3 runs to 13 residues. Germline trimming cut 4 bases from V and 8 bases from J; bases unmatched to any gene: 7. The germline gives CDR1 SGHRS, CDR2 YFSETQ.

The chain is built from TRBV29-1 and TRBJ2-3; 7 bases are shared with TRBD2. Trimming took 3 bases from V and 5 from J; bases not matched to a gene: 5. This CDR3 is 13 amino acids long. Germline V CDR1 and CDR2: SQVTM, ANQGSEA. The CDR3 protein is CSVDRGSEDTQYF. DNA for the CDR3: TGCAGCGTTGACCGCGGGAGTGAAGATACGCAGTATTTT.

This clonotype is medium-sized. The chain has TRBV4-1 and TRBJ2-5, with a tentative D call TRBD1 (6 bases). Germline V gene data show CDR1 as MGHRA and CDR2 as YSYEKL. This CDR3 comprises 13 residues. Trimming took off 3 bases at V and 3 bases at J, with 8 bases between the two ends. The CDR3 region is CASSQAGEETQYF. DNA of the CDR3: TGCGCCAGCAGCCAGGCAGGGGAAGAGACCCAGTACTTC.

By its share, this clonotype is medium-sized. The genes are TRBV28 and TRBJ2-7; weak D call: TRBD1 (6 bases). The V gene lost 4 bases and the J gene lost 1 base, with 17 bases spanning the gap. The CDR3 length is 16 residues. CDR1 and CDR2 (germline): MDHEN, SYDVKM. Here the CDR3 DNA reads TGTGCCAGCAGTTCCACGAGGCAGGGGCCGTCCTACGAGCAGTACTTC. Its protein is CASSSTRQGPSYEQYF.

This clonotype was detected ten times or more. V gene TRBV20-1 combines with J gene TRBJ2-3; 10 bases are shared with TRBD2. V lost 0 bases to trimming and J lost 2 bases; unmatched junction nucleotides: 8. This CDR3 is 17 amino acids long. The V gene's germline CDR1 is DFQATT and CDR2 SNEGSKA (reference sequence). The CDR3 DNA reads as TGCAGTGCTAGAGATCTCGCTAGCGGGGGAGACACAGATACGCAGTATTTT. Protein product: CSARDLASGGDTDTQYF.

V is TRBV9 and J is TRBJ2-7, with a possible D match to TRBD2 (5 bases). The germline gives CDR1 SGDLS, CDR2 YYNGEE. Trimming pared 2 bases from V and 3 bases from J, leaving 6 bases between. The CDR3 is made up of 12 amino acids. CDR3 nucleotides: TGTGCCAGCAGCGTCGAGGGCTACGAGCAGTACTTC. Protein product: CASSVEGYEQYF.

The V call is TRBV5-5, the J call TRBJ1-2; D is uncertain. Germline V gene lookup returns CDR1 SGHKS and CDR2 YYEKEE (reference sequence). V was clipped by 7 bases and J by 5 bases, with 15 bases between them. This CDR3 comprises 13 residues. This CDR3 is CASRSLGDYGYTF. The DNA for the CDR3 is TGTGCCAGCCGCTCGCTTGGGGATTATGGCTACACCTTC.

In this sample, this clonotype turned up many times. This chain uses TRBV7-3 with TRBJ1-4; 7 positions agree with TRBD1. Germline CDR1 SGHTA, CDR2 FQGTGA. V dropped 8 bases and J dropped 8; count of bases not matched to a gene: 11. This CDR3 is 14 amino acids long. DNA for the CDR3: TGTGCCAGCTGGCGACAGGGAAAGGGAGAAAAACTGTTTTTT. Protein product: CASWRQGKGEKLFF. Supplemented by reference TRBV7-3 and TRBJ1-4, the full variable domain reads GAGVSQTPSNKVTEKGKYVELRCDPISGHTALYWYRQSLGQGPEFLIYFQGTGAADDSGLPNDRFFAVRPEGSVSTLKIQRTERGDSAVYLCASWRQGKGEKLFFGSGTQLSVL.

This clonotype turned up a few times. The genes are TRBV6-1 and TRBJ1-1, with 7 bases fitting TRBD1. Germline assignment: CDR1 MNHNS and CDR2 SASEGT. V lost 3 bases to trimming and J lost 8 bases; unmatched junction nucleotides: 9. This CDR3 is 14 amino acids long. CDR3 in amino acids: CASSDRDRGSEAFF. CDR3 DNA: TGTGCCAGCAGTGATCGGGACAGAGGCTCAGAAGCTTTCTTT.

Ten or more counts support this clonotype. This chain links TRBV30 with TRBJ2-1, with a possible D match to TRBD1 (5 bases). The CDR3 loop spans 17 amino acids. The V end was cut by 4 bases, the J end by 0 bases, with 19 bases between. The germline V gene has CDR1 GTSNPN and CDR2 SVGIG (reference sequence). The CDR3 DNA is TGTGCCTGGAATCACAGGTGGGGCCGGAGCTCCTACAATGAGCAGTTCTTC. Protein sequence: CAWNHRWGRSSYNEQFF.

This clonotype showed up many times. The V gene is TRBV14, the J gene TRBJ2-7; D might be TRBD2 (6 bases). CDR1 and CDR2 (germline): SGHDN, FVKESK. The CDR3 extends over 13 amino acids. Trimming took off 1 base at V and 6 bases at J, with 10 bases between the two ends. CDR3: CASSQVDGGEQYF. The CDR3 bases are TGTGCCAGCAGCCAAGTGGACGGGGGCGAGCAGTACTTC.

The rearrangement uses TRBV30 and TRBJ2-3; 9 nucleotides agree with TRBD2. Germline CDR1 reads GTSNPN; CDR2 reads SVGIG (reference sequence). J was trimmed by 5 bases and V by 1 base; bases with no gene match: 19. The CDR3 runs 19 residues. DNA for the CDR3: TGTGCCTGGAGTGACCCAATCGTCTGGGCTAGCGGGGATGGAGATACGCAGTATTTT. Translation gives CAWSDPIVWASGDGDTQYF.

With regard to this clonotype: At one of its ends the junction is not consistent with the germline gene, which may arise from a read error. The chain links TRBV7-3 to TRBJ2-3; D might be TRBD2 (6 bases). The CDR3 spans 13 residues. Germline V gives CDR1 SGHTA, CDR2 FQGTGA. The CDR3 nucleotides read TGTGTCAGCAGCCGGGGGTCGGCAGATACGCAGTATTTT. Translating it yields CVSSRGSADTQYF.

There are a few counts of this clonotype. This sequence joins TRBV6-6 and TRBJ1-5, with no clear D. Germline V CDR1 and CDR2: MNHNY, SVGAGI (reference sequence). This CDR3 contains 14 residues. The germline V and J ends were trimmed by 5 bases and 2 bases, with 10 bases remaining between them. CDR3 sequence: CASSASIGNQPQHF. The CDR3 DNA sequence: TGTGCCAGCAGTGCCTCGATTGGCAATCAGCCCCAGCATTTT.

This clonotype was recorded a few times. V is TRBV19 and J is TRBJ2-2; D perhaps matches TRBD2 (6 bases). This CDR3 has 13 residues. Looked up from germline, CDR1 is LNHDA and CDR2 is SQIVND (reference sequence). The germline V and J ends were trimmed by 6 bases and 8 bases, with 13 bases remaining between them. This CDR3 reads CASREGIWGELFF. CDR3 DNA: TGTGCCAGTAGGGAGGGTATCTGGGGGGAGCTGTTTTTT. The variable domain in full, with the rest retrieved from reference TRBV19 and TRBJ2-2, is DGGITQSPKYLFRKEGQNVTLSCEQNLNHDAMYWYRQDPGQGLRLIYYSQIVNDFQKGDIAEGYSVSREKKESFPLTVTSAQKNPTAFYLCASREGIWGELFFGEGSRLTVL.

This clonotype was seen at least ten times. The chain is built from TRBV7-2 and TRBJ2-3; weak D call: TRBD2 (5 bases). V was shortened by 1 base and J by 2 bases, with 7 bases between the two germline ends. CDR1 is SGHTA, CDR2 FQGNSA, per germline. The CDR3 has 14 amino acids. CDR3 DNA: TGTGCCAGCAGCTTAGGACTATACACAGATACGCAGTATTTT. Translating gives CASSLGLYTDTQYF.

This clonotype has just a few counts. The chain links TRBV7-2 to TRBJ2-3, with TRBD2 identical over 8 bases. V trimming: 1 base; J trimming: 4 bases; junction bases outside the gene matches: 7. Germline assignment: CDR1 SGHTA and CDR2 FQGNSA. The CDR3 sequence is 16 residues long. The CDR3 spells CASSLGGAGVSDTQYF. As DNA, the CDR3 is TGTGCCAGCAGCTTAGGTGGAGCGGGGGTCTCAGATACGCAGTATTTT.

This clonotype was picked up many times. V gene TRBV7-2 combines with J gene TRBJ2-7; tentatively, D is TRBD2 (5 bases). The germline CDR1 and CDR2 sequences are SGHTA and FQGNSA. The germline V and J ends were trimmed by 3 bases and 3 bases, with 15 bases remaining between them. The CDR3 consists of 15 residues. The CDR3: CASSFRVAYGYEQYF. The CDR3 region has the DNA TGTGCCAGCAGCTTTAGGGTAGCGTACGGCTACGAGCAGTACTTC. The whole variable domain, filled in from reference TRBV7-2 and TRBJ2-7, reads GAGVSQSPSNKVTEKGKDVELRCDPISGHTALYWYRQSLGQGLEFLIYFQGNSAPDKSGLPSDRFSAERTGGSVSTLTIQRTQQEDSAVYLCASSFRVAYGYEQYFGPGTRLTVT.

Concerning this clonotype itself: One junction end does not reproduce the germline sequence, and a read error may be involved. The chain employs TRBV5-1 and TRBJ2-7, with 9 positions matching TRBD2. In germline, CDR1 is SGHRS, CDR2 YFSETQ. The CDR3 is made up of 15 amino acids. The CDR3 region has the DNA TGCGCCAGCACCCGGAGAGGTAGCGGGGGCTACGAACAGTACTTC. The encoded protein is CASTRRGSGGYEQYF.

J is TRBJ2-1 and V is TRBV5-1; TRBD2 might be the D (5 bases). CDR1 is SGHRS, CDR2 YFSETQ, per germline. This CDR3 spans 15 amino acids. V was trimmed by 1 base and J by 6 bases, leaving 14 bases between them. CDR3 residues: CASSLRRAALNEQFF. The CDR3, as DNA: TGCGCCAGCAGCTTGCGAAGAGCGGCCCTCAATGAGCAGTTCTTC.